A single T cell receptor (beta chain) is shown here with its context. The antigen remains unidentified. CDR1 and CDR2 from the germline V gene are LNHDA and SQIVND (reference sequence). J gave up 0 bases and V 7 bases, and 7 bases lay outside the gene matches. CDR3 size: 17 residues. The data stem from a study of human versus mouse CDR3 diversity and MHC coevolution. Study at large: Between about 0.6 x 10^7 and 1.6 x 10^7 valid reads came from each sample.

General study results and limits: Among all groups, most of the three human donors showed least clonal inequality.

This table comes from immunoSEQ multiplex PCR, and its TCRdb copy is limited to in-frame clones, with some not included. The sample holds about 60,000 clones, around 94% seen once. Cells were CD45RO-negative CD62L-positive naive CD4 T cells sorted from PBMCs. Material for sequencing was naive CD4+ T cells from blood. Subset here: CD45RO-negative CD62L-positive naive CD4 T cells. This sequence was found in a person in their sixties or seventies in good health. The gene calls are TRBV19 and TRBJ1-6; TRBD1 aligns across 9 bases. The CDR3 sequence is CASTRGQGSSYNSPLHF. DNA for the CDR3: TGTGCCAGTACCCGAGGACAGGGGAGCTCCTATAATTCACCCCTCCACTTT.